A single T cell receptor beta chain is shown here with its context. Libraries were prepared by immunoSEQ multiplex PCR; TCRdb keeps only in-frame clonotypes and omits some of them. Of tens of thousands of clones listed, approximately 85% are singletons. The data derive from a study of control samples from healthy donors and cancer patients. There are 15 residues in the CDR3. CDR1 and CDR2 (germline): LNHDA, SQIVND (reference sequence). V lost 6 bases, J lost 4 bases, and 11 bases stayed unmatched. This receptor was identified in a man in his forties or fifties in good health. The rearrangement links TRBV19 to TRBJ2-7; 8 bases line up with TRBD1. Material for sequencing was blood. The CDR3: CASRARGTGIYEQYF. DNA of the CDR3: TGTGCCAGTAGAGCGAGGGGGACAGGCATTTACGAGCAGTACTTC. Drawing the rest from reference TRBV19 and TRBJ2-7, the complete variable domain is DGGITQSPKYLFRKEGQNVTLSCEQNLNHDAMYWYRQDPGQGLRLIYYSQIVNDFQKGDIAEGYSVSREKKESFPLTVTSAQKNPTAFYLCASRARGTGIYEQYFGPGTRLTVT.